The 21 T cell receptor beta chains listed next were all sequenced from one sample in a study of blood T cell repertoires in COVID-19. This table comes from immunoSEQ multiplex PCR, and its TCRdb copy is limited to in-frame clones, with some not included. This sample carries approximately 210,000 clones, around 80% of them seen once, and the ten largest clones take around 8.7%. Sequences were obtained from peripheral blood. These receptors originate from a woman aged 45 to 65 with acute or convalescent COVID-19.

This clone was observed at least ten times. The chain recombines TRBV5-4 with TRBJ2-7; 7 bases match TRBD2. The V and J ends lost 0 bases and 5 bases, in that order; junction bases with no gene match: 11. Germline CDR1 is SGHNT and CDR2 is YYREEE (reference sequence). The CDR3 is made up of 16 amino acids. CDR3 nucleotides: TGTGCCAGCAGCTTGGAGGCTTGGGAGGGGACTCACGAGCAGTACTTC. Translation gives CASSLEAWEGTHEQYF.

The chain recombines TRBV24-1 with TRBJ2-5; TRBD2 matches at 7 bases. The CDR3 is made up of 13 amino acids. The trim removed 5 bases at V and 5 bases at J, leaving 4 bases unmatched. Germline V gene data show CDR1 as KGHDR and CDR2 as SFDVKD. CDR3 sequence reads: CATSAGGSETQYF. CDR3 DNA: TGTGCCACCAGTGCCGGCGGGAGTGAGACCCAGTACTTC.

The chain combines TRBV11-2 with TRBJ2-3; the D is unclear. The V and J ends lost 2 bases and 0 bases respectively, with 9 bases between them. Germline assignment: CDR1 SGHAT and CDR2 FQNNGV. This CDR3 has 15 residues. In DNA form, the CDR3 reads TGTGCCAGCAGCTTAAGCCTAGTGAGCACAGATACGCAGTATTTT. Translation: CASSLSLVSTDTQYF.

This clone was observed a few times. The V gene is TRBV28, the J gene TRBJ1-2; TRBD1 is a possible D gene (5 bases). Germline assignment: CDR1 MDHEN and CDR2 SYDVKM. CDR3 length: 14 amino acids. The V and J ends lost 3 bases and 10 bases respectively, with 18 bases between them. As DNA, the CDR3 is TGTGCCAGCAGTTTTGGGGGGATTATGTCTGACTACACCTTC. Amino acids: CASSFGGIMSDYTF.

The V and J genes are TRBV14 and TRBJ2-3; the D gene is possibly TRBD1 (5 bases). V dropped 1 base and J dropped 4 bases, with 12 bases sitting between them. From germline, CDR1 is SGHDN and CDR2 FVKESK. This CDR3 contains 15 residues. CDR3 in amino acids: CASSQVGKGSDTQYF. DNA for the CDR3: TGTGCCAGCAGCCAAGTTGGGAAGGGGTCAGATACGCAGTATTTT.

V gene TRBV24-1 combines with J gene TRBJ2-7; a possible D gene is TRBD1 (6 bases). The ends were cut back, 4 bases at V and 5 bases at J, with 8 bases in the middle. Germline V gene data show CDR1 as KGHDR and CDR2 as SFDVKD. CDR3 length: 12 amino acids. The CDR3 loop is CATSDRGDEQYF. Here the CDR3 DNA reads TGTGCCACCAGTGACAGGGGTGACGAGCAGTACTTC.

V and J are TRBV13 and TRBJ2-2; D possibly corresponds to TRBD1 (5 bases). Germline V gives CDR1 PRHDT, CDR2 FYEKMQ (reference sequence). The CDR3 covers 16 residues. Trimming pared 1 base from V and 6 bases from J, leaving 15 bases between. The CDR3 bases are TGTGCCAGCAGCTTAGAGCCAGGGCTAGTGGCCGGGGAGCTGTTTTTT. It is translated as CASSLEPGLVAGELFF.

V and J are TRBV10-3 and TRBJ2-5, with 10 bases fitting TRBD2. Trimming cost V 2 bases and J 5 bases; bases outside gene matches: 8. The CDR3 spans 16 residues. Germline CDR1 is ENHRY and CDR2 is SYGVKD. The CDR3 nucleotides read TGTGCCATCAGTGAGCCTGGACTAGCGGACAGGGAGACCCAGTACTTC. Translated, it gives CAISEPGLADRETQYF.

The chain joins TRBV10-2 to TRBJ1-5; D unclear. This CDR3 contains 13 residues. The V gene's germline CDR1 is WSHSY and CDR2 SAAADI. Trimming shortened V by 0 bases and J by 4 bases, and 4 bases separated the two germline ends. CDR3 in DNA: TGCGCCAGCAGTGAGTCTCTGAATCAGCCCCAGCATTTT. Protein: CASSESLNQPQHF.

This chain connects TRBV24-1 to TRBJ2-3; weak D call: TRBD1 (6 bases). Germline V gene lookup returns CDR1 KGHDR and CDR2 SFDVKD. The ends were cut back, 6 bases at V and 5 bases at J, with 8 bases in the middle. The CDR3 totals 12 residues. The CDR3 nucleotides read TGTGCCACCAGTCAGGGGAGAGATACGCAGTATTTT. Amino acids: CATSQGRDTQYF.

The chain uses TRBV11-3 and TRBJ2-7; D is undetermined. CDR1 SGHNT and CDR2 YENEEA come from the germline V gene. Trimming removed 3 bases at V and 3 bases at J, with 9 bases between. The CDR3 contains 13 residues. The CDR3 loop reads CASSFGPHYEQYF. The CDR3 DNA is TGTGCCAGCAGCTTTGGGCCGCACTACGAGCAGTACTTC.

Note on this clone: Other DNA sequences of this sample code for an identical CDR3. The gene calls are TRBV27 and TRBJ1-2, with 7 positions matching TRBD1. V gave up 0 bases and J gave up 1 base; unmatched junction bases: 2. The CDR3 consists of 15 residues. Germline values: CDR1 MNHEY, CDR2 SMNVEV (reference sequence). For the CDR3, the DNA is TGTGCCAGCAGTTTATCCGCAGGGGGTAACTATGGCTACACCTTC. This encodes CASSLSAGGNYGYTF.

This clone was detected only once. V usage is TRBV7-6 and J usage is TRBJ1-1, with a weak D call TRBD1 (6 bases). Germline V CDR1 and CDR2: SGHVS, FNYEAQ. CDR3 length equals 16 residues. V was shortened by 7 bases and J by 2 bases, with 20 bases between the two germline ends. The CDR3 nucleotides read TGTGCCAGCACCCTCCAAGGCGGGGGCACAAACACTGAAGCTTTCTTT. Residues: CASTLQGGGTNTEAFF. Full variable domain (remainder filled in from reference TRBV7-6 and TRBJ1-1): GAGVSQSPRYKVTKRGQDVALRCDPISGHVSLYWYRQALGQGPEFLTYFNYEAQQDKSGLPNDRFSAERPEGSISTLTIQRTEQRDSAMYRCASTLQGGGTNTEAFFGQGTRLTVV.

Here the CDR3 DNA reads TGCGCCAGCAGCTTAGGGGGCCACTCCTACGAGCAGTACTTC. Its protein is CASSLGGHSYEQYF. This sequence joins TRBV5-1 and TRBJ2-7; 7 nucleotides align to TRBD1. Germline V gene sequence: CDR1 SGHRS, CDR2 YFSETQ. Trimming took 2 bases from V and 0 from J; bases not matched to a gene: 2. CDR3 size: 14 residues.

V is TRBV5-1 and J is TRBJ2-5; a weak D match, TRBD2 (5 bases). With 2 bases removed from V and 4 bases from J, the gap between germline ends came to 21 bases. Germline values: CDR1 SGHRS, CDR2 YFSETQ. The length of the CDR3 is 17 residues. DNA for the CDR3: TGCGCCAGCAGCTTAGAAGGGAAGTCTTCACTAGGAGAGACCCAGTACTTC. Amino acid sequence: CASSLEGKSSLGETQYF. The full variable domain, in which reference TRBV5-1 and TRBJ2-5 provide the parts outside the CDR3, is KAGVTQTPRYLIKTRGQQVTLSCSPISGHRSVSWYQQTPGQGLQFLFEYFSETQRNKGNFPGRFSGRQFSNSRSEMNVSTLELGDSALYLCASSLEGKSSLGETQYFGPGTRLLVL.

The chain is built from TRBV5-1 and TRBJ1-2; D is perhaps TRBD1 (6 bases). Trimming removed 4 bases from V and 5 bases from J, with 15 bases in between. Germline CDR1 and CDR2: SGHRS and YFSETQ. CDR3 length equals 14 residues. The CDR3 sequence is CASSKEGGPYGYTF. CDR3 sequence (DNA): TGCGCCAGCAGCAAGGAGGGGGGGCCATATGGCTACACCTTC. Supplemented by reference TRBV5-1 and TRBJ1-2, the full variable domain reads KAGVTQTPRYLIKTRGQQVTLSCSPISGHRSVSWYQQTPGQGLQFLFEYFSETQRNKGNFPGRFSGRQFSNSRSEMNVSTLELGDSALYLCASSKEGGPYGYTFGSGTRLTVV.

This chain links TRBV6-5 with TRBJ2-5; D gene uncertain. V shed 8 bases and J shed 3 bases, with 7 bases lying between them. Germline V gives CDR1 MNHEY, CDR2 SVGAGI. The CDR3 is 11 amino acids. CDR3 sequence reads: CASQQEETQYF. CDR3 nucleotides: TGTGCCAGCCAGCAGGAAGAGACCCAGTACTTC.

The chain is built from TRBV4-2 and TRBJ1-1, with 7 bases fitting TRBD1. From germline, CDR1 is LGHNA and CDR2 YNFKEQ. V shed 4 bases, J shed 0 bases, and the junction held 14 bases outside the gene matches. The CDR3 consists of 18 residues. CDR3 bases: TGTGCCAGCAGCCTAGAGGGGCAAGGGGGCCCAATGAACACTGAAGCTTTCTTT. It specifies CASSLEGQGGPMNTEAFF.

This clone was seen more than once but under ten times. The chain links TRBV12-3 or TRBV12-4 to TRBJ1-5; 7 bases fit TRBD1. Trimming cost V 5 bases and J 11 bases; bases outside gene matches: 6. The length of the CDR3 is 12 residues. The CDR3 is CASSRSDRAQHF. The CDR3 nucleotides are TGTGCCAGCAGTAGATCCGACAGGGCCCAGCATTTT.

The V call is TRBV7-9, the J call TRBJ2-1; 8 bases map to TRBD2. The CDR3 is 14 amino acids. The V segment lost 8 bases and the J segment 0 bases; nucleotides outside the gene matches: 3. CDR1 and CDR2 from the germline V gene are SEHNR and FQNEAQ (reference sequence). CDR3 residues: CASSSGSSYNEQFF. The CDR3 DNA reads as TGTGCCAGCTCAAGCGGGAGCTCCTACAATGAGCAGTTCTTC. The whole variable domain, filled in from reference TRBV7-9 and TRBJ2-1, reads DTGVSQNPRHKITKRGQNVTFRCDPISEHNRLYWYRQTLGQGPEFLTYFQNEAQLEKSRLLSDRFSAERPKGSFSTLEIQRTEQGDSAMYLCASSSGSSYNEQFFGPGTRLTVL.

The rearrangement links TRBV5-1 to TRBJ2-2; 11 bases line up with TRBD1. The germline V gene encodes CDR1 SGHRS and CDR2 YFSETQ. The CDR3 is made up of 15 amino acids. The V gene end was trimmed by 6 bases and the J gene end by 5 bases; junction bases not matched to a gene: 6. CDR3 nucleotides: TGCGCCAGCAACAACGGACAGGGGGCAACCGGGGAGCTGTTTTTT. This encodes CASNNGQGATGELFF.